These 21 T cell receptor beta chains were sequenced from one sample in a study of CD8+CD57+ T cells in acquired aplastic anemia. Genomic DNA provided the template from which TCR beta VDJ and CDR3 profiles were obtained. TCRdb analysed the reads with MiXCR anew, one entry per CDR3 protein. This table holds fewer than 200,000 distinct CDR3 sequences, just under 45% found once. Source material: sorted CD4+, CD8+, or CD8+CD57+ T cells (not recorded which) from PBMCs. These receptors were collected from a human donor in good health.

This clonotype has just a few counts. The rearrangement uses TRBV3-1 and TRBJ1-4; D is uncertain. The CDR3 is 15 amino acids. V was trimmed by 0 bases and J by 7 bases, leaving 12 bases between them. Germline V gene lookup returns CDR1 LGHDT and CDR2 YNNKEL (reference sequence). CDR3 nucleotides: TGTGCCAGCAGCCAAGAGTATGGGCAGGCTGAAAAACTGTTTTTT. It yields the protein CASSQEYGQAEKLFF.

The chain uses TRBV6-1 and TRBJ2-3; perhaps D is TRBD1 or TRBD2 (5 bases each). The CDR3 extends over 12 amino acids. The germline gives CDR1 MNHNS, CDR2 SASEGT. The CDR3 protein is CTGALFTDTQYF. The CDR3 nucleotides read TGTACCGGGGCGCTCTTCACAGATACGCAGTATTTT.

This clonotype has at least ten counts. The chain is built from TRBV6-1 and TRBJ2-1; D unclear. CDR1 is MNHNS and CDR2 is SASEGT in the germline V gene. Trimming left V 8 bases short and J 8 bases short, with 19 bases between. The CDR3 totals 14 residues. The CDR3 loop reads CASCRSRSDDEQFF. CDR3 DNA: TGTGCCAGCTGCAGGTCGAGGTCGGACGATGAGCAGTTCTTC.

At least ten counts were recorded for this clonotype. This chain connects TRBV10-3 to TRBJ2-7; 8 bases fit TRBD2. Germline CDR1 is ENHRY and CDR2 is SYGVKD. The V and J ends lost 2 bases and 5 bases, in that order; junction bases with no gene match: 5. There are 14 residues in the CDR3. The CDR3 nucleotides read TGTGCCATCAGTGAGCGGGAGGGTGGCGACGAGCAGTACTTC. Its protein is CAISEREGGDEQYF.

Only a few counts were recorded for this clonotype. In nucleotides, the CDR3 is TGTGCCTGGACGTATACTAGGGGCGAGACCCAGTACTTC. It specifies CAWTYTRGETQYF. The chain has TRBV30 and TRBJ2-5; D might be TRBD1 or TRBD2, each matching 5 bases. Per germline, CDR1 GTSNPN and CDR2 SVGIG (reference sequence). Trimming cost V 4 bases and J 5 bases, with 14 bases left between them. The CDR3 loop spans 13 amino acids.

This clonotype was detected many times. V and J are TRBV29-1 and TRBJ1-5; TRBD1 aligns across 9 bases. With 2 bases clipped from V and 3 bases from J, the junction kept 8 bases outside the gene matches. Germline CDR1 is SQVTM and CDR2 is ANQGSEA. The CDR3 is 16 residues long. CDR3 coding DNA: TGCAGCGTTGAATGTCCCAACAGGGGGCACAATCAGCCCCAGCATTTT. Its protein product is CSVECPNRGHNQPQHF.

This clonotype was picked up many times. This rearrangement joins TRBV9 to TRBJ2-2, with D perhaps matching TRBD2 (6 bases). Trimming removed 2 bases from V and 4 bases from J, with 12 bases in between. CDR1 and CDR2 (germline): SGDLS, YYNGEE. The CDR3 has 15 amino acids. The CDR3 here is CASSVLREGTGELFF. The CDR3 coding sequence is TGTGCCAGCAGCGTTCTGCGGGAAGGCACCGGGGAGCTGTTTTTT.

This clonotype was counted at least ten times. CDR3 region: CATSREVSNQPQHF. The CDR3 coding sequence is TGTGCCACCAGCAGAGAGGTCAGCAATCAGCCCCAGCATTTT. This chain joins TRBV15 and TRBJ1-5; D unclear. Germline values: CDR1 LNHNV, CDR2 YYDKDF (reference sequence). CDR3 length equals 14 residues. V gave up 0 bases and J gave up 1 base, with 4 bases separating them.

This clonotype was observed a handful of times. V and J are TRBV2 and TRBJ2-2, with D possibly matching TRBD1 (6 bases). V dropped 8 bases and J dropped 4 bases, with 8 bases sitting between them. Looked up from germline, CDR1 is SNHLY and CDR2 is FYNNEI. The CDR3 loop spans 12 amino acids. The CDR3 is CASFRGTGELFF. In DNA form, the CDR3 reads TGTGCCAGCTTCAGGGGCACCGGGGAGCTGTTTTTT.

This chain joins TRBV19 and TRBJ1-1, with D maybe TRBD1 (6 bases). CDR1 LNHDA and CDR2 SQIVND come from the germline V gene (reference sequence). CDR3 length: 14 amino acids. The V end lost 5 bases, the J end lost 7 bases, and 17 bases lay between the germline ends. In nucleotides, the CDR3 is TGTGCCAGTAGTCGGGGCGACAGGACGGATGAAGCTTTCTTT. This translates into CASSRGDRTDEAFF. Based on the CDR3 plus reference TRBV19 and TRBJ1-1, the full variable domain is DGGITQSPKYLFRKEGQNVTLSCEQNLNHDAMYWYRQDPGQGLRLIYYSQIVNDFQKGDIAEGYSVSREKKESFPLTVTSAQKNPTAFYLCASSRGDRTDEAFFGQGTRLTVV.

With respect to this clonotype: Sequence at one end of the junction differs from germline and may be a read error. The chain recombines TRBV2 with TRBJ2-7; TRBD2 aligns across 16 bases. CDR3 length: 16 amino acids. Per germline, CDR1 SNHLY and CDR2 FYNNEI. The DNA of the CDR3 is TGTGCCAGCAGTGAGGGACTAGCGGGAGGGTCCTACGAGCAGCACTTC. Translating it yields CASSEGLAGGSYEQHF.

The chain uses TRBV27 and TRBJ1-2; 9 bases align to TRBD1. CDR1 and CDR2 (germline): MNHEY, SMNVEV (reference sequence). The CDR3 runs to 15 residues. The V segment lost 6 bases and the J segment 7 bases; nucleotides outside the gene matches: 12. The CDR3 sequence is CASRPRDRALGGYTF. The CDR3 DNA reads TGTGCCAGCAGGCCAAGGGACAGGGCTCTAGGTGGCTACACCTTC.

Points on this clonotype: This clone may be a read error of a much larger clone one base away. The CDR3 carries no conserved terminal phenylalanine or tryptophan, so it likely arises from a read error. The V call is TRBV11-2, the J call TRBJ2-7; 10 bases are a match to TRBD2. The CDR3 extends over 15 amino acids. V gave up 5 bases and J gave up 7 bases; unmatched junction bases: 11. From germline, CDR1 is SGHAT and CDR2 FQNNGV. As DNA, the CDR3 is TGTGCCAGCAGCCAGTCAGCGGGAGGGCCGCGGGAGCAGTACTCC. Its protein product is CASSQSAGGPREQYS.

This clonotype was seen more than once but under ten times. J is TRBJ1-1 and V is TRBV4-3; no reliable D call. V was clipped by 4 bases and J by 1 base, with 7 bases between them. The CDR3 consists of 13 residues. Germline CDR1 LGHNA, CDR2 YSLEER. The CDR3: CASSPHGNTEAFF. Written as DNA, the CDR3 is TGCGCCAGCAGCCCACATGGGAACACTGAAGCTTTCTTT.

On this clonotype itself: A much larger clonotype is one base distant, so this may be a read error. The missing conserved phenylalanine or tryptophan at the end of this CDR3 makes a read error likely. The DNA is omitted, as the CDR3 cannot be located on it reliably, and the CDR3 follows TCRdb's listing. The chain employs TRBV24-1 and TRBJ1-6; the table assigns TRBD1, which was not confirmed against the DNA. Germline lookup yields CDR1 KGHDR and CDR2 SFDVKD. The CDR3 is 16 amino acids long, termini counted. The CDR3 loop reads CATSDQETGGKKWIHL.

On this clonotype: A much larger clone lies a single base off, so this may be a read error. This rearrangement joins TRBV4-1 to TRBJ2-7; D may be TRBD1 or TRBD2 (5 bases each). CDR1 and CDR2 from the germline V gene are MGHRA and YSYEKL. This CDR3 region has 13 residues. V was pared by 0 bases and J by 11 bases, with 14 bases between. CDR3 bases: TGCGCCAGCAGCCAAGATCAGAGGGGCGAAAAGTACTTC. This sequence encodes CASSQDQRGEKYF.

There are a few counts of this clonotype. The J gene is TRBJ2-3, the V gene TRBV28; 8 bases fit TRBD1. Trimming removed 3 bases from V and 1 base from J; junction bases left unmatched: 3. CDR1 and CDR2 from the germline V gene are MDHEN and SYDVKM. The CDR3 is 15 residues long. The CDR3 DNA is TGTGCCAGCAGTTTCCGGACAGGGCGCACAGATACGCAGTATTTT. Translated, it gives CASSFRTGRTDTQYF.

The V gene is TRBV7-6, the J gene TRBJ2-3; D unclear. Germline V gives CDR1 SGHVS, CDR2 FNYEAQ. Deletions cut 1 base from V and 4 bases from J, with 9 bases between. The CDR3 consists of 14 residues. CDR3 region: CASSLVPAADTQYF. In DNA, the CDR3 is TGTGCCAGCAGCTTAGTGCCTGCCGCAGATACGCAGTATTTT.

Many counts were recorded for this clonotype. The rearrangement uses TRBV14 and TRBJ2-7; TRBD1 aligns across 9 bases. The germline V gene encodes CDR1 SGHDN and CDR2 FVKESK. J was trimmed by 6 bases and V by 1 base; bases with no gene match: 4. CDR3 length equals 14 residues. The CDR3 loop reads CASSQVDRGVEQYF. For the CDR3, the DNA is TGTGCCAGCAGCCAAGTCGACAGGGGGGTCGAGCAGTACTTC.

V is TRBV7-2 and J is TRBJ2-2, with no clear D. Trimming removed 5 bases at V and 7 bases at J, with 8 bases between. CDR1 is SGHTA, CDR2 FQGNSA, per germline. The CDR3 is 12 residues long. The CDR3 here is CASSLTIGELFF. Here the CDR3 DNA reads TGTGCCAGCAGCCTTACAATCGGGGAGCTGTTTTTT.

In regard to this clonotype: At one of its ends the junction is not consistent with the germline gene, which may arise from a read error. The chain couples TRBV7-3 to TRBJ2-3, with D maybe TRBD2 (6 bases). The CDR3 consists of 16 residues. In germline, CDR1 is SGHTA, CDR2 FQGTGA. CDR3: CASTLGPGLSTDTQYF. The CDR3 region has the DNA TGTGCCAGCACCTTAGGTCCGGGACTCAGCACAGATACGCAGTATTTT.